Included here is one TCR beta chain sequence, with context. The data are from a study of cytomegalovirus exposure and HLA in healthy donors. The CDR3 runs 14 residues. Germline values: CDR1 MNHNS, CDR2 SASEGT. V lost 11 bases and J 3 bases, leaving 17 bases between the germline ends. Primers for the PCR totalled 60 Vbeta and 13 Jbeta. Assay: immunoSEQ multiplex PCR; the TCRdb copy retains only in-frame clones and omits some. Altogether 150,000 to 200,000 clones are present, 81% being singletons, with the ten largest covering about 3.4%. The receptor was derived from a middle-aged man in good health and CMV-seropositive. The specimen sequenced was PBMCs. V usage is TRBV6-1 and J usage is TRBJ1-5; D not certain. CDR3 region: CASESGASNQPQHF. The CDR3, as DNA: TGTGCCTCTGAATCCGGTGCCTCCAATCAGCCCCAGCATTTT.